This TCR beta chain was retrieved from a study of monozygotic twins with inflammatory bowel disease. This CDR3 spans 19 amino acids. Germline loops: CDR1 SGHVS, CDR2 FQNEAQ. On this clonotype itself: Its matching antigen is unknown.

After re-calling the 5' RACE reads, TCRdb lists one entry per CDR3 protein, DNA absent. The sample has over 110,000 distinct CDR3 sequences. Regarding the study as a whole: Compared with healthy twins, IBD patients shared fewer clonotypes with others, especially with disease activity.

Sequencing input: blood. The receptor comes from a human donor with ulcerative colitis or Crohn's disease, or a healthy co-twin of an affected twin (not recorded which). The chain uses TRBV7-8 and TRBJ2-6; the D gene TCRdb calls, TRBD1, cannot be checked with no DNA. The CDR3 reads CASSFPRQGAYSGANVLTF.